The 21 T cell receptor beta chains presented below share a single source sample, sequenced in a study of Graves' ophthalmopathy and Graves' hyperthyroidism. RNA transcripts yielded amplified TCR beta CDR3 regions. The authors performed first-round RT-PCR with HTBI primers and then a second-round multiplex PCR. From the multiplex PCR reads, TCRdb called clonotypes with MiXCR, one entry per CDR3 protein. The repertoire has hundreds of thousands of distinct CDR3 sequences, 20% to 25% of them found once; the top ten carry roughly 3%. Sequenced sample: peripheral blood. Every receptor here comes from a woman younger than 35 with stable Graves' hyperthyroidism.

This clonotype was recorded many times. The chain employs TRBV11-2 and TRBJ2-7; 9 nucleotides match TRBD2. Germline CDR1 SGHAT, CDR2 FQNNGV. This CDR3 spans 15 amino acids. V was pared by 5 bases and J by 7 bases, with 12 bases of the junction left unmatched. The DNA of the CDR3 is TGTGCCAGCAGCGGCAGACTAGCGGATTTCTGGGAGCAGTACTTC. Translation gives CASSGRLADFWEQYF.

The CDR3 nucleotides are TGTGCCAGCAGTTACGGGACACCATCGAACACTGAAGCTTTCTTT. Amino acid sequence: CASSYGTPSNTEAFF. The gene calls are TRBV6-5 and TRBJ1-1; TRBD1 is a possible D gene (6 bases). CDR1 MNHEY and CDR2 SVGAGI come from the germline V gene. V shed 2 bases and J shed 1 base, with 11 bases lying between them. This CDR3 has 15 residues.

The CDR3 is CASSRPGPKLGETQYF. In DNA form, the CDR3 reads TGTGCCAGCAGCCGGCCAGGGCCAAAGCTCGGGGAGACCCAGTACTTC. The chain employs TRBV12-3 or TRBV12-4 and TRBJ2-5; possibly TRBD1 for D (5 bases). Trimming took off 6 bases at V and 5 bases at J, with 22 bases between the two ends. The CDR3 covers 16 residues.

In this sample, this clonotype turned up a few times. The chain employs TRBV6-1 and TRBJ1-2; D might be TRBD1 (5 bases). The CDR3 extends over 16 amino acids. Per germline, CDR1 MNHNS and CDR2 SASEGT. The germline V and J ends were trimmed by 8 bases and 1 base, with 20 bases remaining between them. This CDR3 is CASVDGPDRLNYGYTF. The DNA for the CDR3 is TGTGCCAGCGTGGACGGGCCAGACAGACTTAACTATGGCTACACCTTC.

This clonotype was picked up many times. The chain joins TRBV5-1 to TRBJ1-2; 7 nucleotides align to TRBD1. Trimming cost V 4 bases and J 8 bases; bases outside gene matches: 11. Looked up from germline, CDR1 is SGHRS and CDR2 is YFSETQ. The CDR3 extends over 14 amino acids. CDR3 nucleotides: TGCGCCAGCAGCCCCGCCTCGGACAGGAGCGGCTACACCTTC. Translation: CASSPASDRSGYTF.

This clonotype was detected many times. The chain couples TRBV29-1 to TRBJ2-5; 9 positions match TRBD2. Germline V CDR1 and CDR2: SQVTM, ANQGSEA. The CDR3 is made up of 15 amino acids. J was trimmed by 0 bases and V by 2 bases; bases with no gene match: 4. The CDR3, as DNA: TGCAGCGTTGAACTAGCGGGGACATACCAAGAGACCCAGTACTTC. It is translated as CSVELAGTYQETQYF. Drawing the rest from reference TRBV29-1 and TRBJ2-5, the complete variable domain is SAVISQKPSRDICQRGTSLTIQCQVDSQVTMMFWYRQQPGQSLTLIATANQGSEATYESGFVIDKFPISRPNLTFSTLTVSNMSPEDSSIYLCSVELAGTYQETQYFGPGTRLLVL.

This clonotype was picked up a small number of times. The chain has TRBV6-1 and TRBJ2-7; 12 bases fit TRBD2. Germline V gene lookup returns CDR1 MNHNS and CDR2 SASEGT. With V trimmed by 5 bases and J by 5 bases, 7 bases remained unmatched. This CDR3 comprises 15 residues. The DNA of the CDR3 is TGTGCCAGCAGTCTAGCGGGAGGGCCAGGGCACGAGCAGTACTTC. Translation: CASSLAGGPGHEQYF.

This clonotype appeared many times. The chain joins TRBV19 to TRBJ2-7, with D possibly being TRBD1 or TRBD2 (5 bases each). Germline assignment: CDR1 LNHDA and CDR2 SQIVND (reference sequence). V lost 9 bases to trimming and J lost 2 bases, with 29 bases between them. The CDR3 extends over 18 amino acids. The CDR3 is CARPRDPGTLWLPYEQYF. The CDR3 nucleotides read TGTGCCAGGCCCCGGGACCCAGGTACCCTGTGGCTACCCTACGAGCAGTACTTC.

The sample holds many counts of this clonotype. The chain is built from TRBV29-1 and TRBJ2-7; tentative D call: TRBD1 (6 bases). The CDR3 is 13 residues long. V was trimmed by 2 bases and J by 1 base, leaving 9 bases between them. Per germline, CDR1 SQVTM and CDR2 ANQGSEA. CDR3 nucleotides: TGCAGCGTTGAAACAGGGCTGTCCTACGAGCAGTACTTC. Its protein product is CSVETGLSYEQYF.

In this sample, this clonotype turned up many times. The chain has TRBV12-3 or TRBV12-4 and TRBJ2-5; D possibly corresponds to TRBD2 (7 bases). V lost 2 bases, J lost 1 base, and 17 bases lay in between. The CDR3 runs to 17 residues. CDR3 sequence: CASSLRGGGVTQETQYF. In DNA form, the CDR3 reads TGTGCCAGCAGTTTAAGGGGGGGAGGAGTTACCCAAGAGACCCAGTACTTC.

As concerns this clonotype: Given a much more abundant clone one base away, this may be a read error. This chain uses TRBV20-1 with TRBJ1-1, with D uncertain. With 0 bases removed from V and 1 base from J, the gap between germline ends came to 3 bases. Germline values: CDR1 DFQATT, CDR2 SNEGSKA (reference sequence). The CDR3 totals 12 residues. For the CDR3, the DNA is TGCAGTGCTAGAGAAGGGAACACTGAAGCTTTCTTT. Translating it yields CSAREGNTEAFF.

The chain carries TRBV5-4 and TRBJ1-1; D is ambiguous. This CDR3 contains 12 residues. Trimming shortened V by 0 bases and J by 6 bases, and 6 bases separated the two germline ends. In germline, CDR1 is SGHNT, CDR2 YYREEE (reference sequence). DNA for the CDR3: TGTGCCAGCAGCTTGGATTGGTCTGAAGCTTTCTTT. This sequence encodes CASSLDWSEAFF.

This clonotype appeared a few times. The chain links TRBV30 to TRBJ1-2, with 8 bases identical to TRBD1. Per the germline V gene, CDR1 is GTSNPN and CDR2 is SVGIG (reference sequence). J lost 3 bases, V lost 4 bases, and 10 bases had no gene match. The CDR3 covers 15 residues. Here the CDR3 DNA reads TGTGCCTGGATGGACAGGGATCGTCCCGACTATGGCTACACCTTC. Its translation: CAWMDRDRPDYGYTF.

This clonotype was observed many times. The rearrangement links TRBV28 to TRBJ2-5; D perhaps matches TRBD1 (5 bases). V lost 3 bases to trimming and J lost 5 bases, with 13 bases between them. The CDR3 length is 14 residues. The V gene's germline CDR1 is MDHEN and CDR2 SYDVKM. The DNA of the CDR3 is TGTGCCAGCAGTTTTGGTTCAGGGTTGGAGACCCAGTACTTC. Translating it yields CASSFGSGLETQYF.

This clonotype was picked up many times. This clone may be a read error of a much larger clone one base away. The chain joins TRBV11-1 to TRBJ1-2, with D possibly being TRBD1 (6 bases). This CDR3 has 14 amino acids. Germline V lookup: CDR1 SGHAT, CDR2 FQDESV (reference sequence). The germline V and J ends were trimmed by 3 bases and 4 bases, with 12 bases remaining between them. CDR3 sequence: CASSFGQGSYGYTF. In DNA, the CDR3 is TGTGCCAGCAGCTTCGGCCAGGGGAGCTATGGCTACACCTTC.

This clonotype was detected many times. V gene TRBV10-3 combines with J gene TRBJ2-5; D is possibly TRBD1 (5 bases). This CDR3 has 13 amino acids. The germline V gene encodes CDR1 ENHRY and CDR2 SYGVKD. V lost 11 bases and J 1 base, leaving 14 bases between the germline ends. The CDR3 coding sequence is TGTGCCGCCTCCAGACAGATCCAAGAGACCCAGTACTTC. It translates to CAASRQIQETQYF.

This clonotype was counted at least ten times. The genes are TRBV30 and TRBJ1-1; D remains ambiguous. The V gene lost 4 bases and the J gene lost 5 bases, with 11 bases spanning the gap. Germline assignment: CDR1 GTSNPN and CDR2 SVGIG (reference sequence). This CDR3 region has 12 residues. The CDR3 DNA reads TGTGCCTGGAAAGGGTCCTGGACTGAAGCTTTCTTT. Translated: CAWKGSWTEAFF.

Concerning this clonotype: Because the CDR3's place on the DNA is in doubt, the DNA is left out and the CDR3 is given as listed by TCRdb. The gene calls are TRBV24-1 and TRBJ2-5; TRBD1 reflects the table's D call only, with no check against the DNA. Germline V gene lookup returns CDR1 KGHDR and CDR2 SFDVKD. The CDR3 length equals 14 residues, ends included. The CDR3 loop reads CATSVPGGSGTQYF.

This clonotype occurred many times. The chain carries TRBV10-3 and TRBJ2-7, with D uncertain. In germline, CDR1 is ENHRY, CDR2 SYGVKD. With 5 bases removed from V and 2 bases from J, the gap between germline ends came to 10 bases. This CDR3 has 13 amino acids. The CDR3 protein is CAISPPGTYEQYF. The CDR3 DNA reads as TGTGCCATCAGTCCCCCTGGAACCTACGAGCAGTACTTC.

A word on this clonotype: One end of the junction fails to match germline, which may point to a read error. The J gene is TRBJ2-7, the V gene TRBV12-3 or TRBV12-4; TRBD2 agrees at 7 bases. The CDR3 extends over 15 amino acids. As DNA, the CDR3 is TGCGCCAGCAGCCAAGAGAAAGGGAGGGGCTACGAGCAGTACTTC. As protein: CASSQEKGRGYEQYF.

This chain uses TRBV28 with TRBJ1-5; D call uncertain. The CDR3 covers 15 residues. The germline V and J ends were trimmed by 2 bases and 0 bases, with 8 bases remaining between them. Germline values: CDR1 MDHEN, CDR2 SYDVKM. The CDR3 loop is CASSLPSVSNQPQHF. CDR3 bases: TGTGCCAGCAGTTTACCGTCAGTTAGCAATCAGCCCCAGCATTTT.